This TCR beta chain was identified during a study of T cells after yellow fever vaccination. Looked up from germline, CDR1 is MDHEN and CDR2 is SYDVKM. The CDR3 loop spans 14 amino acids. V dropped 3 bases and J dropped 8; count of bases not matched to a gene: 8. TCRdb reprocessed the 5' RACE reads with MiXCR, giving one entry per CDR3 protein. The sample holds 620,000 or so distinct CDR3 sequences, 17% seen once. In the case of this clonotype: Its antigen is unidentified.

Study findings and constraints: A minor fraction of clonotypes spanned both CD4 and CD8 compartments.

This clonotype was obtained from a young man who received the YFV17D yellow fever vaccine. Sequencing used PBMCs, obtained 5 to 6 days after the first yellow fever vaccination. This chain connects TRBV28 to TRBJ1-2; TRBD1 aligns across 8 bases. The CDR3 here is CASSFKQGEYGYTF. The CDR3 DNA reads TGTGCCAGCAGTTTCAAACAGGGGGAATACGGCTACACCTTC.